This entry features one T cell receptor (beta chain) sequence. These data belong to a study of blood T cell repertoires in COVID-19. About the research overall: T cells, B-cell-depleted T cells, or PBMCs supplied cDNA or gDNA.

Participants spanned ages about 18 to 95 years and resided in 24 US areas. Grouping used clinical history reported by participants in a survey and questionnaire. Trimming removed 3 bases from V and 2 bases from J, with 10 bases in between. The CDR3 runs 14 residues. The germline gives CDR1 LNHDA, CDR2 SQIVND (reference sequence). In the authors' methods: By means of reference gene primer amplification, nucleated cell counts were estimated. Assay used: immunoSEQ multiplex PCR; TCRdb lists only in-frame clones, some missing. The V and J calls and the clone size are those of that table, but D and trimming were determined from the DNA. The table lists 250,000 to 300,000 clones, around 80% of them singletons.

The specimen sequenced was PBMCs or T cells enriched from blood (not recorded which). The chain is built from TRBV19 and TRBJ1-2; the D is unclear. The clonotype was recovered from a man aged 25 to 40 with acute COVID-19. In nucleotides, the CDR3 is TGTGCCAGTAGTATTTTGAGGGTGAACTATGGCTACACCTTC. Protein: CASSILRVNYGYTF.